Described below is a single T cell receptor beta chain sequence and its context. The count of this clone is one. Its antigen is unknown. Base-call qualities are not available, and no considerably larger clone is one nucleotide away. One collaborating source in Seattle enrolled patients during active infection and followed them longitudinally through the course of disease. Collaborating institutions collected whole blood in K2EDTA tubes following their own protocols. For TCRbeta analysis, collaborator samples were shipped as frozen whole blood, as isolated PBMCs, or as DNA extracted from either sample type. The sample belongs to a study of blood T cell repertoires in COVID-19 (dated by TCRdb to the early 2020s). At the level of the whole study: The collaborator samples originated in the United States, Italy and Spain and spanned the acute and convalescent phases of COVID-19. The prospective study material was composed of cDNA or gDNA derived from T cells, B-cell-depleted T cells, or PBMCs. Deeply sampled blood TCRbeta repertoires from subjects exposed to, actively infected with, or recovered from COVID-19 were included in the dataset. A freely available public database, intended as a resource for researchers studying the immune response to SARS-CoV-2, is where the repertoires were released. The samples were drawn from two sources: the first 160 participants of the ongoing ImmuneRACE study, and 1,000 to 1,500 subjects contributed by 6 global collaborators. The sample metadata nearly always contained a de-identified subject ID, COVID-19 status, age in years and sex. HLA class I and class II types, where available, came from metadata supplied by the sample provider rather than from assay-based typing.

What the authors observed across the whole study: Clinical and demographic metadata were provided uncurated, with the amount varying by source and participant.

TCRbeta CDR3 regions were amplified from genomic DNA using the immunoSEQ Assay, a bias-controlled multiplex PCR. For the original study's pipeline: Nucleated cell counts per sample were estimated from amplification of reference gene primers within the assay. Sequence reads were collapsed and filtered to measure the absolute abundance of every unique TCRbeta CDR3 rearrangement. Productive Simpson clonality was computed per sample as the square root of Simpson's diversity index over productive rearrangements. TCRdb carries this immuneACCESS record with in-frame sequences only. Its versions omit some clonotypes, under half of them owing to an unresolved V gene in the studies checked, with the rest unexplained. That table is the source of V, J and clone size, and D and trimming were worked out from the DNA. The sample table contains a few hundred thousand clones; only one count was recorded for 70% to 90% of them. 1.5% to 2% of the sample comes from the top ten.

From a lookup of the germline V gene (reference sequence), CDR1 and CDR2 are PRHDT and FYEKMQ. From the cysteine through the phenylalanine, the CDR3 covers 13 amino acids. Solely the CDR3 DNA is kept, with 39 bases framed from the first base. Relative to germline, V is missing 5 bases and J is missing 4 bases, with 2 bases of the junction outside any gene match. The material sequenced was peripheral blood. This clonotype was obtained from a woman aged 25 to 45 with COVID-19, enrolled during active disease. The rearranged segments are TRBV13 and TRBJ2-5, and 9 junction bases match TRBD1. The CDR3 has the sequence CASSPQGAETQYF. The DNA sequence follows: TGTGCCAGCAGCCCACAGGGGGCAGAGACCCAGTACTTC.